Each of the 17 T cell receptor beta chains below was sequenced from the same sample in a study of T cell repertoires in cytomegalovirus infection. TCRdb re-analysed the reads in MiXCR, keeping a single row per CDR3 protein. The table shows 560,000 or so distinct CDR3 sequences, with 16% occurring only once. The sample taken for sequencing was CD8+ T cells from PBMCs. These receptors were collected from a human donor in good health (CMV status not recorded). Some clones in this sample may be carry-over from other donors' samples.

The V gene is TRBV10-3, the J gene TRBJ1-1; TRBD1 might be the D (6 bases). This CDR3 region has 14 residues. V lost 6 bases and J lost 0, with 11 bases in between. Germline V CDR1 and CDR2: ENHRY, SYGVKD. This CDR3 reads CAIRDSHMNTEAFF. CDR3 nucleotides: TGTGCCATCAGGGACAGCCACATGAACACTGAAGCTTTCTTT.

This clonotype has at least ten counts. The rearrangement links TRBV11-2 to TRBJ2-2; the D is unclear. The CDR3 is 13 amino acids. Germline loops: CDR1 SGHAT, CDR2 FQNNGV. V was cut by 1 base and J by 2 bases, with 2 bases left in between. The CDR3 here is CASSLANTGELFF. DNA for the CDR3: TGTGCCAGCAGCTTAGCCAACACCGGGGAGCTGTTTTTT.

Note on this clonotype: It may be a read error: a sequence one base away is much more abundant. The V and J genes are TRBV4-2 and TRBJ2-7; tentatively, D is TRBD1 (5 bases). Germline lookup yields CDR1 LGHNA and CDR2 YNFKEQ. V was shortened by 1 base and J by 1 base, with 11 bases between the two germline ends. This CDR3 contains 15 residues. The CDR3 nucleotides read TGTGCCAGCAGCCAAGGCCCGGACAAGTCCTACGAGCAGTACTTC. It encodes CASSQGPDKSYEQYF.

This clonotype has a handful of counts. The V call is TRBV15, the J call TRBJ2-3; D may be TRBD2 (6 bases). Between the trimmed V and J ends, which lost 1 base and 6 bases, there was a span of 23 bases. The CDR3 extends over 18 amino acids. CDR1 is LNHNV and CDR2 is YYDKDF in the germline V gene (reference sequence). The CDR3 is CATSRGSLAEEGWDTQYF. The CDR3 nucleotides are TGTGCCACCAGCAGAGGCTCCTTAGCGGAGGAGGGGTGGGATACGCAGTATTTT.

The DNA of the CDR3 is TGTGCCAGCAGCCCCCATCAGGAGTTCTACGAGCAGTACTTC. Translated, it gives CASSPHQEFYEQYF. The V and J genes are TRBV9 and TRBJ2-7; D not certain. Germline V gene sequence: CDR1 SGDLS, CDR2 YYNGEE. V gave up 4 bases and J gave up 3 bases, with 14 bases separating them. The CDR3 covers 14 residues.

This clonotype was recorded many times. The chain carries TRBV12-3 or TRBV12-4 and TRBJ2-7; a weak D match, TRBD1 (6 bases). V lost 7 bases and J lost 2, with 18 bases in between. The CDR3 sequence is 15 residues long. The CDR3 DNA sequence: TGTGCCAGCACCACAGGGACGTCGAGGACCTACGAGCAGTACTTC. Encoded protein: CASTTGTSRTYEQYF.

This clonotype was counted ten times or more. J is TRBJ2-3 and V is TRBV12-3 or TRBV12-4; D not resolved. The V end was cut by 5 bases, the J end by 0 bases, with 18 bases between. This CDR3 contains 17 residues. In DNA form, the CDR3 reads TGTGCCAGCAGTCTTGGGCCACCAGGTTATAGCACAGATACGCAGTATTTT. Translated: CASSLGPPGYSTDTQYF.

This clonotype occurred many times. CDR3 in amino acids: CASTNMAEEGMGGEQYF. In nucleotides, the CDR3 is TGTGCCAGCACCAATATGGCGGAGGAAGGGATGGGGGGCGAGCAGTACTTC. The chain employs TRBV12-3 or TRBV12-4 and TRBJ2-7, with D tentatively TRBD2 (6 bases). V dropped 7 bases and J dropped 6 bases, with 28 bases sitting between them. CDR3 length: 17 amino acids.

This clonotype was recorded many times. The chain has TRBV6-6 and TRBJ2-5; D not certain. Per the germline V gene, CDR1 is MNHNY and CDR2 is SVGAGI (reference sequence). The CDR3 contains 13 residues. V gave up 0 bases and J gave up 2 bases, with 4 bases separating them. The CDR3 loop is CASSYSGQETQYF. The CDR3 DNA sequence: TGTGCCAGCAGTTACTCGGGGCAAGAGACCCAGTACTTC.

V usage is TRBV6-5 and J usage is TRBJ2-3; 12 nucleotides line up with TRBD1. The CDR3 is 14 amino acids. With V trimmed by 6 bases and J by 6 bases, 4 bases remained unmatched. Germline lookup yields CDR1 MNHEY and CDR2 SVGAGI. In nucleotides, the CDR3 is TGTGCCAGCAGGTGGGGACAGGGGGCGGATACGCAGTATTTT. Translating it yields CASRWGQGADTQYF.

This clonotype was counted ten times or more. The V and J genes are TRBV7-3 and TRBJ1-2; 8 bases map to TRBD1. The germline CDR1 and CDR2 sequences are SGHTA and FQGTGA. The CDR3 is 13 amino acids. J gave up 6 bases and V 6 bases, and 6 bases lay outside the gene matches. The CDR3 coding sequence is TGTGCCAGCAGTTCTACAGGGGGAAATGGCTACACCTTC. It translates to CASSSTGGNGYTF.

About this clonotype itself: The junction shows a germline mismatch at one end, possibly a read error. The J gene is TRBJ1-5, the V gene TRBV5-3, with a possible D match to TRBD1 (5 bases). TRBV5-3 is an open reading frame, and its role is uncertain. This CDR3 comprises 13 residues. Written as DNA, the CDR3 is TGTGCCAGCAGCTGGGGGGGTTCTCAGCCCCAGCATTTT. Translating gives CASSWGGSQPQHF.

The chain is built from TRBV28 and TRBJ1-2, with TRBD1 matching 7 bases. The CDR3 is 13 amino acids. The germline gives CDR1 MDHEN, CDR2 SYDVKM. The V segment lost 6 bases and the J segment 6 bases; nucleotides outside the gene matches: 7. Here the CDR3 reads CASSDTGAHGYTF. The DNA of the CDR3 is TGTGCCAGCAGCGATACAGGGGCCCATGGCTACACCTTC.

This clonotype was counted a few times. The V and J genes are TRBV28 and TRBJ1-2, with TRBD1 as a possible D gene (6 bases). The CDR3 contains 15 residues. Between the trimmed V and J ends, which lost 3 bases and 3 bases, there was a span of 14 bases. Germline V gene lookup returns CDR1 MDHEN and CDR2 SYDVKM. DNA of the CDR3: TGTGCCAGCAGTTTGGAAGGCAGGGGCTACTATGGCTACACCTTC. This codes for CASSLEGRGYYGYTF.

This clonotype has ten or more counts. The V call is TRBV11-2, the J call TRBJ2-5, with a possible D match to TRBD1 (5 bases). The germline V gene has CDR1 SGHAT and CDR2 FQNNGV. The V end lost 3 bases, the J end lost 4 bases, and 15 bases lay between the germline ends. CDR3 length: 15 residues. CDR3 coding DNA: TGTGCCAGCAGCTTTTCAGGGCGGTCAATAGAGACCCAGTACTTC. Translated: CASSFSGRSIETQYF.

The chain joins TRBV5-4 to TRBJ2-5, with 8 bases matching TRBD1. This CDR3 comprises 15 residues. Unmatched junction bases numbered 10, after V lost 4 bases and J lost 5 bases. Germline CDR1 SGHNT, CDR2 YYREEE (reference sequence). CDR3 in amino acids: CASSLPGQGDETQYF. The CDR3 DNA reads TGTGCCAGCAGCCTTCCCGGACAGGGAGACGAGACCCAGTACTTC.

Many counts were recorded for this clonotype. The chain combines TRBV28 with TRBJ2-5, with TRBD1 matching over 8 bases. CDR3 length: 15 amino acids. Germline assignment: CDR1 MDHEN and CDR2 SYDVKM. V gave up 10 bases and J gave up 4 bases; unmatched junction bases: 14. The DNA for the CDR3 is TGTGCCACCCTTAGGACAGGGTACAATGGAGAGACCCAGTACTTC. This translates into CATLRTGYNGETQYF.